The T cell receptor (beta chain) described here comes from a study of graft-versus-host responses after intestinal transplantation (dated by TCRdb to the early 2020s). For context, the study as a whole: The transplants that recipients got were multivisceral, liver-intestinal, or isolated intestinal. Graft-versus-host and host-versus-graft alloreactive T cell clones were tracked in the graft, circulation and bone marrow after intestinal transplantation using bulk TCR-beta CDR3 sequencing. Every recipient was given anti-thymocyte globulin induction, then maintenance tacrolimus and steroids for two to three years. Rather than being sequenced by the commercial service, samples from a few later patients were sequenced in-house on an Illumina MiSeq and processed with MiXCR. Donor T cell macrochimerism was defined as a peak of at least 4% donor T cells among recipient peripheral blood mononuclear cells. A cohort of 24 intestinal transplant recipients, including one retransplant, was enrolled, and 3 patients lacking pretransplant specimens were excluded. Alloreactive clones were identified by sequencing pre-transplant mixed lymphocyte reaction products and comparing these products with unstimulated pre-transplant donor and recipient T cells.

The method was the immunoSEQ multiplex PCR assay. In most patients, genomic DNA was isolated using the Qiagen DNeasy Blood and Tissue Kit and sent frozen to Adaptive Biotechnologies for TCR sequencing. Adaptive Biotechnologies carried out high-throughput TCR-beta CDR3 sequencing of genomic DNA for most patients. From the authors' description of their analysis: Adaptive's ImmunoSEQ software was the source of the TCR sequencing data for approximately 18 patients, while a few other patients were processed with MiXCR and VDJtools. To correct CD4 versus CD8 sorting errors, sequences present in both subsets at a frequency ratio below 5:1 were removed. CDR3 nucleotide sequences shared between donor and recipient were removed because the origin of such sequences could not be assigned. At least 2-fold expansion over unstimulated cells and a minimum CFSE-low frequency of 0.002% (template counts) or 0.001% (read counts) were required for clones to be classified as alloreactive. A clone was considered mappable if detected in the sequenced pre-transplant spleen, lymph node, or MLR CFSE-low populations of the donor or recipient. Cumulative frequency of alloreactive clones was calculated as a percentage of all sequences weighted by copy number. TCRdb retrieved this table from immuneACCESS and kept in-frame rearrangements only. Not all clones are present; in checked studies, unresolved V genes account for under half, and no reason is known for the remainder. V and J calls and clone size are given by that table; D and trimming were obtained from the DNA. Recorded for this sample are some 93,000 clones; about 91% of them occurred a single time. The ten largest clonotypes hold around 0.5% of the sample.

The research as a whole found: Early after transplant, peak levels of circulating GvH clones were associated with declines in HvG clones. The relatively low number and heterogeneity of intestinal transplant patients limited the conclusions. High GvH to HvG T cell clonal ratios were observed in the allografts of patients with donor T cell macrochimerism. GvH clones were found in recipient bone marrow, and some of the GvH clones appeared earlier in ileal mucosa or blood, which is consistent with an intestinal mucosal origin.

Cut back by 4 bases and 3 bases, the V and J ends lie 6 bases apart. Including the terminal cysteine and phenylalanine, the CDR3 comprises 11 residues. Of all the DNA, just the CDR3 is kept, 33 bases in frame from base 1. Sequences SQVTM (CDR1) and ANQGSEA (CDR2) are obtained from the germline V gene. Turning to this clone: This clone's antigen is unknown. There are no base qualities to consult, and no much larger clone falls within one base.

The time point label, as the study defines it: cells obtained before transplantation from donor or recipient. CD3+CD4+ and CD3+CD8+ populations were FACS-sorted from unstimulated pre-transplant donor and recipient cells taken from spleen or lymph nodes. This chain is built from TRBV29-1 and TRBJ1-1, with the D gene uncertain. Sequences were derived from unstimulated CD8+ T cells sorted from spleen or lymph node cells, sampled before intestinal transplant. The TCR sequence derives from a human donor who received an intestinal transplant. The DNA sequence reads TGCAGCGTTGGGAGTGACACTGAAGCTTTCTTT. Its protein product is CSVGSDTEAFF.